A single count supports the clone carrying this T cell receptor (beta chain). Its antigen is as yet unknown. V lost 0 bases and J lost 6, with 9 bases in between. The CDR3 consists of 14 residues. From germline, CDR1 is MGHRA and CDR2 YSYEKL. The data derive from a study of T cell clones after liver transplantation. Study summary: Without induction therapy, subjects received standard immunosuppression until 12-24 months post-transplant. Findings and limits, study-wide: The donor-reactive repertoire was only partly measurable in two subjects, lacking donor cells.

Method: immunoSEQ multiplex PCR; TCRdb's copy keeps in-frame clones and lacks some. The repertoire holds roughly 80,000 clones, with roughly 80% as singletons. The source material was CD4+ T cells from blood, sampled 46 months after liver transplant. The J gene is TRBJ1-5, the V gene TRBV4-1; no reliable D call. The source of this sequence is a human patient who received a liver transplant. Part of the T cells may come from the graft donor. DNA of the CDR3: TGCGCCAGCAGCCAAGACCACTTCCCTCAGCCCCAGCATTTT. As protein: CASSQDHFPQPQHF.